This entry is about one TCR beta chain. The CDR3 covers 12 residues. V shed 7 bases and J 9 bases; nucleotides not matched to a gene: 3. This specimen comes from a study of blood T cell repertoires in COVID-19. Whole-study context: Samples representing acute and convalescent COVID-19 were sourced from the United States, Italy and Spain. The cDNA or gDNA used as material had been derived from T cells, B-cell-depleted T cells, or PBMCs.

In the original processing: The assay estimated nucleated cells by amplifying reference gene primers. Clones were read by immunoSEQ multiplex PCR, and TCRdb kept only the in-frame ones, dropping some. That table supplies the V and J calls and clone size; D and trimming were determined from the DNA. The sample lists around 97,000 clones, roughly 82% seen once, with 12% in the top ten. This sequence was found in a human donor in a cohort sampled during active COVID-19. The chain joins TRBV12-3 or TRBV12-4 to TRBJ1-6; the match to TRBD1 covers 7 bases. The sample taken for sequencing was peripheral blood. CDR3 sequence: CASNTGVSPLHF. The DNA of the CDR3 is TGTGCCAGCAACACAGGGGTTTCACCCCTCCACTTT.